This is a list of T cell receptor beta chains from one sample in a study of cytomegalovirus exposure and HLA in healthy donors. The data were produced by immunoSEQ multiplex PCR, yet TCRdb's version contains in-frame clones alone and is incomplete. The sample shows some 110,000 clones, about 74% of them seen only once. What was sequenced was PBMCs. Every receptor here comes from a man between 25 and 39 years old in good health and CMV-seropositive. Each CDR3 is given with its conserved first and last residue. The order of the fields is V gene, clone size, CDR3 length, CDR3 protein. The size of a clone is reported for some rows only, either as once, few or many, or as a class for expanded clones.

v_gene: TRBV5-1; abundance: -; len: 14; CDR3aa: CASSLEGTGETQYF
v_gene: TRBV6-5; abundance: -; len: 13; CDR3aa: CASSYSGGTEAFF
v_gene: TRBV7-2; abundance: -; len: 15; CDR3aa: CASSLDAGGLEEQYF
v_gene: TRBV2; abundance: once; len: 12; CDR3aa: CASLQGVYEQYF
v_gene: TRBV7-6; abundance: -; len: 17; CDR3aa: CASSLDGLTRSNSPLHF
v_gene: TRBV28; abundance: -; len: 15; CDR3aa: CASLRTGTPAYEQYF
v_gene: TRBV5-1; abundance: few; len: 16; CDR3aa: CASSLAGVGLQETQYF
v_gene: TRBV25-1; abundance: -; len: 11; CDR3aa: CASSWQGEQYF
v_gene: TRBV5-5; abundance: few; len: 15; CDR3aa: CASSLFGGRDTEAFF
v_gene: TRBV28; abundance: few; len: 13; CDR3aa: CASSLFRVGGYTF
v_gene: TRBV5-4; abundance: once; len: 15; CDR3aa: CASSSLAGGTDTQYF
v_gene: TRBV15; abundance: few; len: 14; CDR3aa: CATSRGPRLETQYF
v_gene: TRBV7-2; abundance: -; len: 13; CDR3aa: CASSLTTAGTQYF
v_gene: TRBV4-2; abundance: -; len: 14; CDR3aa: CASSQEWGSLGYTF
v_gene: TRBV5-4; abundance: -; len: 16; CDR3aa: CASTAPAGRGAGQAFF
v_gene: TRBV5-1; abundance: -; len: 16; CDR3aa: CASSTFTGTSTDTQYF
v_gene: TRBV6-5; abundance: once; len: 16; CDR3aa: CASSYGQVSSGNTIYF
v_gene: TRBV10-3; abundance: -; len: 15; CDR3aa: CAISRDRADNSPLHF
v_gene: TRBV7-9; abundance: -; len: 17; CDR3aa: CSSSLTSASGGANEQYF
v_gene: TRBV6-5; abundance: -; len: 13; CDR3aa: CASSYSQGYEQYF
v_gene: TRBV27; abundance: -; len: 15; CDR3aa: CASSDRVHDYTEAFF
v_gene: TRBV5-1; abundance: -; len: 15; CDR3aa: CASSPSGVTYNEQFF
v_gene: TRBV6-5; abundance: once; len: 14; CDR3aa: CATGGGAPGETQYF
v_gene: TRBV10-2; abundance: few; len: 18; CDR3aa: CASSESIGVGGLGTEAFF
v_gene: TRBV28; abundance: -; len: 17; CDR3aa: CASSPPAGTRSPYEQYF
v_gene: TRBV27; abundance: few; len: 15; CDR3aa: CASSPKERGFYEQYF
v_gene: TRBV10-2; abundance: -; len: 13; CDR3aa: CASSQYSNQPQHF
v_gene: TRBV27; abundance: -; len: 19; CDR3aa: CASSLFSGGAFNSYNEQFF
v_gene: TRBV19; abundance: -; len: 15; CDR3aa: CASSISRLYQEAQYF
v_gene: TRBV7-2; abundance: -; len: 15; CDR3aa: CASSLRADMNTEAFF